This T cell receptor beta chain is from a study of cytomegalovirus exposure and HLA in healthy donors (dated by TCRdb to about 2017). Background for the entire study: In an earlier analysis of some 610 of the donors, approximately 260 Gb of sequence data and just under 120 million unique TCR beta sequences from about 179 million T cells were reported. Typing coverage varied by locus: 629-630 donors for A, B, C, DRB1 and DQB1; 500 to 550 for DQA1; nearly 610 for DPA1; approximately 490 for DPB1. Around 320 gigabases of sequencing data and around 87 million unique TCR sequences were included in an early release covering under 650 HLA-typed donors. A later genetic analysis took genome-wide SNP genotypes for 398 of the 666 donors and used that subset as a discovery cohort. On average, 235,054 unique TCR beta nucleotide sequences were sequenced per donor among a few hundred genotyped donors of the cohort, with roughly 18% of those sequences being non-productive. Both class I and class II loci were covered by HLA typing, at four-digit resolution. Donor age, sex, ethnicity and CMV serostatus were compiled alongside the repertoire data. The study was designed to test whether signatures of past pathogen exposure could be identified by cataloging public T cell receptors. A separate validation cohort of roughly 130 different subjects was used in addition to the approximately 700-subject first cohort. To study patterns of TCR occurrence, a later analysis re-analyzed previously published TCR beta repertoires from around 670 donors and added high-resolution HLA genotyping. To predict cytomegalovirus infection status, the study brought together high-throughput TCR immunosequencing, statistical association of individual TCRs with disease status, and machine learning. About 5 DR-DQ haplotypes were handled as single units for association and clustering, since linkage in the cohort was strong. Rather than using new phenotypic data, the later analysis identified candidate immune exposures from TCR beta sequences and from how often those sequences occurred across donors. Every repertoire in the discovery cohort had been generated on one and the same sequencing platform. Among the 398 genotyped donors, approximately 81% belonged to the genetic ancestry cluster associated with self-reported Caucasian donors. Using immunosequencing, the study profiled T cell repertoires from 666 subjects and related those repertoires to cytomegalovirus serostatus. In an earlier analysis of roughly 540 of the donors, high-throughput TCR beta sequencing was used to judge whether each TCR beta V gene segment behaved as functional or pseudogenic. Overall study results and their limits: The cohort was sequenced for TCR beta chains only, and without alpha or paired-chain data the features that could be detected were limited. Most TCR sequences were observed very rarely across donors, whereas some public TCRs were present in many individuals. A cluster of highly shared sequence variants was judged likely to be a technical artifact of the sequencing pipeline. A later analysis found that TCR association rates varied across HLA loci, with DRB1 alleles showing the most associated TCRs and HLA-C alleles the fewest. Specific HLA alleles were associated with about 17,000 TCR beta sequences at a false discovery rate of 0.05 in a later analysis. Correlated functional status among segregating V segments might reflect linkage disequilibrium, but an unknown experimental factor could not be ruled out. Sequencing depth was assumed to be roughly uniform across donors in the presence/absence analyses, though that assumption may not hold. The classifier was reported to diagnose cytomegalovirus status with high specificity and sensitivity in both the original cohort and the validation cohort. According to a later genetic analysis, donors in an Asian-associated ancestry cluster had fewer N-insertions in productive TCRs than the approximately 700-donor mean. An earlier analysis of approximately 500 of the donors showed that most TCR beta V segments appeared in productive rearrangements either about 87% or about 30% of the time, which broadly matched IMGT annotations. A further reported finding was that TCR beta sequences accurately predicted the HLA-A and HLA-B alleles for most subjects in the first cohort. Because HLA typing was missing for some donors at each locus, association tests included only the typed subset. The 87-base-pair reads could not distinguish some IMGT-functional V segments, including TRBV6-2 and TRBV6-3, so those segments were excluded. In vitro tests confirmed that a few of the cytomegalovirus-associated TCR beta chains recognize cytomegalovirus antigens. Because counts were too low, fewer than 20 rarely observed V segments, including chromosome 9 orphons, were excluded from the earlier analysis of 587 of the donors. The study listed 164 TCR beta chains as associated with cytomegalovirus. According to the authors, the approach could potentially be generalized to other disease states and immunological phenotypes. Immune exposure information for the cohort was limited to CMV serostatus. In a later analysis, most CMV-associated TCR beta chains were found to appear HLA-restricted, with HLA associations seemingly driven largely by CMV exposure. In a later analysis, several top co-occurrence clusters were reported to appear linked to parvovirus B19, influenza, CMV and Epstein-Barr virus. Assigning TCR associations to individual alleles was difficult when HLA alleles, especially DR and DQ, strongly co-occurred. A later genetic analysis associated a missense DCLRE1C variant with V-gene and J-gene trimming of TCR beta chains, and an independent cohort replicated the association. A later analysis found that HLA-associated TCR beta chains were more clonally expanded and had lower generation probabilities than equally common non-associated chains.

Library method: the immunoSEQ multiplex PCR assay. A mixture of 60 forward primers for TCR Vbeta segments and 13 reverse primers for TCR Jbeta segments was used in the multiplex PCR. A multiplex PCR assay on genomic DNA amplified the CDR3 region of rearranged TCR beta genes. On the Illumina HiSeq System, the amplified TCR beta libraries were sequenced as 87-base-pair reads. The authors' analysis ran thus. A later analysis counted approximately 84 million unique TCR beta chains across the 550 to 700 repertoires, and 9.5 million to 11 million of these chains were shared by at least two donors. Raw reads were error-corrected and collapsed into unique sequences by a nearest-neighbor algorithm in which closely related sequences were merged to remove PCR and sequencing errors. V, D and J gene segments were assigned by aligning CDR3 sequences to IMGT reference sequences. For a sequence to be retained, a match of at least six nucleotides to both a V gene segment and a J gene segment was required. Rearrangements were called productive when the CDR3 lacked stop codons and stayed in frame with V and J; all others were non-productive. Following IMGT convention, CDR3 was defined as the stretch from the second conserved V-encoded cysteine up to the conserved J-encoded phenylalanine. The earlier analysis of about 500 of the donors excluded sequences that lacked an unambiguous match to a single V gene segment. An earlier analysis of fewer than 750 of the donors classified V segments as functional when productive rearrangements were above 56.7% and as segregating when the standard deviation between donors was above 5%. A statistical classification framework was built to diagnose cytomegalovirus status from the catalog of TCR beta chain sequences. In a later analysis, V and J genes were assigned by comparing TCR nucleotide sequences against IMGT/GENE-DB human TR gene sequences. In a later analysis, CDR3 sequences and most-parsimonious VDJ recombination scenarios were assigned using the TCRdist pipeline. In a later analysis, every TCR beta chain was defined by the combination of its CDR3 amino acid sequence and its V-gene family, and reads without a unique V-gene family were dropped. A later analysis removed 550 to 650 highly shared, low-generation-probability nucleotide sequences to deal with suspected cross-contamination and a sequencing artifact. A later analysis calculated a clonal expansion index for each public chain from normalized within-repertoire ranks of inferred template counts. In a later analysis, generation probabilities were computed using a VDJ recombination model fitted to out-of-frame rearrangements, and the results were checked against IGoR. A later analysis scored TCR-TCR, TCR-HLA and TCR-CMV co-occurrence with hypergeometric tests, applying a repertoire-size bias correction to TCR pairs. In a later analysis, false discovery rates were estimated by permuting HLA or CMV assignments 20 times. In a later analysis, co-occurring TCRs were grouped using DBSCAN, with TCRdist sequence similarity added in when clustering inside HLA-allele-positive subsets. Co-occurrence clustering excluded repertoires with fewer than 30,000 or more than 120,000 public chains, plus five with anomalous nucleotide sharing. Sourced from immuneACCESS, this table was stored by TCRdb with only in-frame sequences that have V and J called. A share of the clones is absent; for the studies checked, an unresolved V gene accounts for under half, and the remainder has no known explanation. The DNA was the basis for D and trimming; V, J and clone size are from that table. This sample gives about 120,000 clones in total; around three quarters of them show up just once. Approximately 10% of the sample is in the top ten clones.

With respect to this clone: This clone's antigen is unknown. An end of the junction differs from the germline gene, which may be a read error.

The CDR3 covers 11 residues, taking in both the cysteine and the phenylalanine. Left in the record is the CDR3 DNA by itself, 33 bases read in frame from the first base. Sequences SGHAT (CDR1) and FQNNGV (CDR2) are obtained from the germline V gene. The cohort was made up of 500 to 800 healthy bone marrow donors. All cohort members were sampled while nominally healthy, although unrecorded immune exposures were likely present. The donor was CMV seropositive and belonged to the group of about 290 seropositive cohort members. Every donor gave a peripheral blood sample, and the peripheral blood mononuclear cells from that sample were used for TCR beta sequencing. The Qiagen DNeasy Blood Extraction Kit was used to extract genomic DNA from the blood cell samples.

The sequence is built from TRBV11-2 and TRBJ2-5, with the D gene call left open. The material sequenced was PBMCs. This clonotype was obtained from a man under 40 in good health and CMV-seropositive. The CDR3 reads CASSQVATMHF. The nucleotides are TGTGCCAGCAGCCAAGTGGCAACGATGCACTTC.